This T cell receptor beta chain originates from a study of blood T cell repertoires in COVID-19. Study in general: The origin of the acute and convalescent COVID-19 samples was the United States, Italy and Spain. T cells, B-cell-depleted T cells, or PBMCs supplied cDNA or gDNA.

The germline CDR1 and CDR2 sequences are LGHNA and YSLEER. With 2 bases clipped from V and 7 bases from J, the junction kept 8 bases outside the gene matches. This CDR3 has 15 residues. Original analysis: Nucleated cell counts were estimated from reference gene primer amplification. The method was immunoSEQ multiplex PCR; TCRdb's version includes in-frame clones alone and lacks a portion of them. V and J calls and clone size are given by that table; D and trimming were obtained from the DNA. The sample yields tens of thousands of clones, 70% to 90% seen once. The chain joins TRBV4-3 to TRBJ2-4; TRBD1 aligns across 7 bases. The clonotype originates from a man older than 75 in a cohort sampled during active COVID-19. Sample: peripheral blood. The CDR3 coding sequence is TGCGCCAGCAGCCAATTCGAGACAGGGCGGAACATTCAGTACTTC. This encodes CASSQFETGRNIQYF.